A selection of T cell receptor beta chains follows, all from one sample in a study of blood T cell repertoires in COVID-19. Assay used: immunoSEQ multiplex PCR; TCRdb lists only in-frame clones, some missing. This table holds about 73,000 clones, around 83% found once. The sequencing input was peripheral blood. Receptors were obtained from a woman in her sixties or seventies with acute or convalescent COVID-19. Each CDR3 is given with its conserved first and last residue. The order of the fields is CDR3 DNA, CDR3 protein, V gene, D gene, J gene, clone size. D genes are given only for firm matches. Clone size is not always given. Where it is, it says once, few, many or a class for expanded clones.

cdr3_nt: TGTGCCAGTAGTAAGTCCCCGACAGGGGGCTTAATAAGAACTGAAGCTTTCTTT
cdr3_aa: CASSKSPTGGLIRTEAFF
v_call: TRBV19
d_call: TRBD1
j_call: TRBJ1-1
clone_size: .

cdr3_nt: TGTGCCAGCAGCGTAGAAGGGCAGCGGTCTAATGAGCAGTTCTTC
cdr3_aa: CASSVEGQRSNEQFF
v_call: TRBV9
d_call: .
j_call: TRBJ2-1
clone_size: .

cdr3_nt: TGTGCCAGCAGGTGGGACAGGGCTGCGACTGAAGCTTTCTTT
cdr3_aa: CASRWDRAATEAFF
v_call: TRBV6-5
d_call: TRBD1
j_call: TRBJ1-1
clone_size: few

cdr3_nt: TGTGCCAGCAGCTCCGGGTCTAGCGGTACCTACAATGAGCAGTTCTTC
cdr3_aa: CASSSGSSGTYNEQFF
v_call: TRBV7-7
d_call: TRBD2
j_call: TRBJ2-1
clone_size: .

cdr3_nt: TGTGCCAGCAGCTCCACAGGGGCCCTCCAGTATGGCTACACCTTC
cdr3_aa: CASSSTGALQYGYTF
v_call: TRBV7-3
d_call: TRBD1
j_call: TRBJ1-2
clone_size: .

cdr3_nt: TGTGCCAGCAGTTACTTCGTACAGGGGTCTGAAGCTTTCTTT
cdr3_aa: CASSYFVQGSEAFF
v_call: TRBV6-6
d_call: TRBD1
j_call: TRBJ1-1
clone_size: .

cdr3_nt: TGTGCCAGCAGAGGGACAGGGGGCGGCGGCTACACCTTC
cdr3_aa: CASRGTGGGGYTF
v_call: TRBV12-3/TRBV12-4
d_call: TRBD1
j_call: TRBJ1-2
clone_size: .

cdr3_nt: TGTGCCACCAGTGCGGGGAGCACCGGGGAGCTGTTTTTT
cdr3_aa: CATSAGSTGELFF
v_call: TRBV24-1
d_call: .
j_call: TRBJ2-2
clone_size: .

cdr3_nt: TGTGCCATCAGTGAGTCCAGGGCAGAGCCCCAGCATTTT
cdr3_aa: CAISESRAEPQHF
v_call: TRBV10-3
d_call: .
j_call: TRBJ1-5
clone_size: .

cdr3_nt: TGTGCCATCAGTGACCTTGATATACGGACAGGGGGGAACTATGGCTACACCTTC
cdr3_aa: CAISDLDIRTGGNYGYTF
v_call: TRBV10-3
d_call: TRBD1
j_call: TRBJ1-2
clone_size: .

cdr3_nt: TGTGCCAGCAGCTTTGGGGGGGGGCCCACAGATACGCAGTATTTT
cdr3_aa: CASSFGGGPTDTQYF
v_call: TRBV5-4
d_call: .
j_call: TRBJ2-3
clone_size: .

cdr3_nt: TGTGCCTGGAGCGCCGGGACTCAATCCTACGAGCAGTACTTC
cdr3_aa: CAWSAGTQSYEQYF
v_call: TRBV30
d_call: .
j_call: TRBJ2-7
clone_size: once

cdr3_nt: TGTGCCAGCAGCCGCAGGGCAGGGGTTTTCTCCTACGAGCAGTACTTC
cdr3_aa: CASSRRAGVFSYEQYF
v_call: TRBV5-6
d_call: .
j_call: TRBJ2-7
clone_size: .

cdr3_nt: TGTGCCAGCAGTGAAGCGCAGGCTAGCGGCCCCTACGAGCAGTACTTC
cdr3_aa: CASSEAQASGPYEQYF
v_call: TRBV2
d_call: TRBD2
j_call: TRBJ2-7
clone_size: once

cdr3_nt: TGTGCCAGTAGTATATCGACAACCTCTGGAAACACCATATATTTT
cdr3_aa: CASSISTTSGNTIYF
v_call: TRBV19
d_call: .
j_call: TRBJ1-3
clone_size: .

cdr3_nt: TGTGCCAGCAGCTCCACAGGGATGAACACTGAAGCTTTCTTT
cdr3_aa: CASSSTGMNTEAFF
v_call: TRBV5-6
d_call: .
j_call: TRBJ1-1
clone_size: .

cdr3_nt: TGTGCCAGCAGTCCTACGGACAGGGTTCCCTACGAGCAGTACTTC
cdr3_aa: CASSPTDRVPYEQYF
v_call: TRBV6-5
d_call: TRBD1
j_call: TRBJ2-7
clone_size: .

cdr3_nt: TGTGCCAGCAGCTTAGACAGGGGGCTGCCCTACGAGCAGTACTTC
cdr3_aa: CASSLDRGLPYEQYF
v_call: TRBV7-9
d_call: TRBD1
j_call: TRBJ2-7
clone_size: .

cdr3_nt: TGTGCCACCAGTGTAGGGGGACAAGGTTTGGGGGATACGCAGTATTTT
cdr3_aa: CATSVGGQGLGDTQYF
v_call: TRBV24-1
d_call: .
j_call: TRBJ2-3
clone_size: .

cdr3_nt: TGTGCCAGCAGCTCTGGGACTTTTTCCAACTATGGCTACACCTTC
cdr3_aa: CASSSGTFSNYGYTF
v_call: TRBV5-8
d_call: .
j_call: TRBJ1-2
clone_size: once

cdr3_nt: TGTGCCAGCAGCGTAAAGGCGGCGAACACTGAAGCTTTCTTT
cdr3_aa: CASSVKAANTEAFF
v_call: TRBV9
d_call: .
j_call: TRBJ1-1
clone_size: .

cdr3_nt: TGTGCCAGCAGTTTTACAGGGGCCTACGAGCAGTACTTC
cdr3_aa: CASSFTGAYEQYF
v_call: TRBV27
d_call: TRBD1
j_call: TRBJ2-7
clone_size: .

cdr3_nt: TGTGCCAGCAGCCCCAGGACAGGGGCCTACGAGCAGTACTTC
cdr3_aa: CASSPRTGAYEQYF
v_call: TRBV11-1
d_call: TRBD1
j_call: TRBJ2-7
clone_size: .

cdr3_nt: TGTGCCACCAGTGAACAGGTCGAGACTGAGCAGTTCTTC
cdr3_aa: CATSEQVETEQFF
v_call: TRBV24-1
d_call: .
j_call: TRBJ2-1
clone_size: .

cdr3_nt: TGCGCCAGCAGCGGGAGGGGCGGCACAGATACGCAGTATTTT
cdr3_aa: CASSGRGGTDTQYF
v_call: TRBV4-1
d_call: TRBD2
j_call: TRBJ2-3
clone_size: .

cdr3_nt: TGTGCCAGTACCAAACCCCAGGGCGTTCACTATGGCTACACCTTC
cdr3_aa: CASTKPQGVHYGYTF
v_call: TRBV19
d_call: .
j_call: TRBJ1-2
clone_size: .

cdr3_nt: TGTGCCAGCAGGTGGGCGGCAGGGCGGACAGAAAAACTGTTTTTT
cdr3_aa: CASRWAAGRTEKLFF
v_call: TRBV6-1
d_call: .
j_call: TRBJ1-4
clone_size: .

cdr3_nt: TGTGCCACCAGTGATGGGGGGAGCAGGGGGTATCAGCCCCAGCATTTT
cdr3_aa: CATSDGGSRGYQPQHF
v_call: TRBV24-1
d_call: TRBD1
j_call: TRBJ1-5
clone_size: few